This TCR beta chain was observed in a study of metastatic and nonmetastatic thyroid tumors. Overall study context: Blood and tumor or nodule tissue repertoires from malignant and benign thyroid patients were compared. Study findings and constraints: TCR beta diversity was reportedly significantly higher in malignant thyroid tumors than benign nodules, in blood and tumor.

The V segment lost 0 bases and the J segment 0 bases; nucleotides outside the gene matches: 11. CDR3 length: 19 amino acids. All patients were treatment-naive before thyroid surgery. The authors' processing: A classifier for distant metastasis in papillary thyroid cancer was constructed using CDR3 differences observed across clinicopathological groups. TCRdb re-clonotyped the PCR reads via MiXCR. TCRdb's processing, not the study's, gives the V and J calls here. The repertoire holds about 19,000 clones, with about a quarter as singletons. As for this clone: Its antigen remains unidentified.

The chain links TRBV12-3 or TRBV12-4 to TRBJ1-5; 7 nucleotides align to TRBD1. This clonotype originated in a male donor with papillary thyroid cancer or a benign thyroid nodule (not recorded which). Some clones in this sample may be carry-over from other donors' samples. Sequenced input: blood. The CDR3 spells CASSLARDSYSVSNQPQHF. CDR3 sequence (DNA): TGTGCCAGCAGTTTAGCCCGGGACAGTTACAGCGTTAGCAATCAGCCCCAGCATTTT.